A single TCR beta chain is shown here with its context. The antigen is unknown. Produced via immunoSEQ multiplex PCR; TCRdb's table is partial and in-frame only. The sample yields about 82,000 clones, around 92% seen once. From germline, CDR1 is KGHSY and CDR2 FQNENV. V lost 4 bases and J lost 7; bases outside the gene matches: 7. This CDR3 has 14 residues. The sample belongs to a study of OX40 agonist ivuxolimab in advanced cancers. Findings and limits, study-wide: Antigen specificity was not determined for the expanded peripheral T cells.

This clonotype was sampled from an adult with an advanced solid tumor such as melanoma, head and neck, liver or kidney cancer. The specimen comprised CD4+ or CD8+ T cells sorted from blood, sampled in a trial of the OX40 agonist ivuxolimab. This sequence joins TRBV16 and TRBJ2-7; 10 nucleotides line up with TRBD1. CDR3 DNA sequence: TGTGCCAGCAGCCGTGGGACAGGGGCCGCAGAGCAGTACTTC. It specifies CASSRGTGAAEQYF.